This T cell receptor beta chain was observed in a study of type 1 regulatory T cells. TCRdb passed the reads through MiXCR, listing each CDR3 protein once. This table holds roughly 46,000 distinct CDR3 sequences, over 9% found once. This clonotype was counted only a few times. Its antigen is undetermined. CDR3 length equals 14 residues. V lost 2 bases and J lost 9, with 16 bases in between. Germline V gene lookup returns CDR1 KGHSH and CDR2 LQKENI. V is TRBV18 and J is TRBJ2-5, with no clear D. Sequencing was done on a sample of cultured non-Tr1 T cells, either the whole culture or a sorted T cell fraction (not recorded which). The receptor comes from a human donor in good health. CDR3 coding DNA: TGTGCCAGCTCACCAGAGGCGGCTCTAACGCCCCAGTACTTC. This sequence encodes CASSPEAALTPQYF.